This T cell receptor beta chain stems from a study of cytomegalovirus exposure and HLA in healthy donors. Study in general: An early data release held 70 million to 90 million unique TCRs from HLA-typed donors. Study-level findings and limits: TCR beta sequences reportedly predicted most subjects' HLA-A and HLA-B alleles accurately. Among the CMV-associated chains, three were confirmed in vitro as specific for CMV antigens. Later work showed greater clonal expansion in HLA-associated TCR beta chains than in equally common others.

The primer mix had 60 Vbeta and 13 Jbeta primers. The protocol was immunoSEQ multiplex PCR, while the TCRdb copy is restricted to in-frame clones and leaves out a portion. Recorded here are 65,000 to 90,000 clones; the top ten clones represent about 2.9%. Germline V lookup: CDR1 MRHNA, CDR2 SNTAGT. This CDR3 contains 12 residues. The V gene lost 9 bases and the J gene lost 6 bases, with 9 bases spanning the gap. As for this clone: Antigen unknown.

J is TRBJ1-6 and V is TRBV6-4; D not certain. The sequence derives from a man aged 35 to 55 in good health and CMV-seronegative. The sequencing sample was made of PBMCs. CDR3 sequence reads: CARGLANSPLHF. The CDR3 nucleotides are TGTGCCAGAGGACTCGCTAATTCACCCCTCCACTTT.